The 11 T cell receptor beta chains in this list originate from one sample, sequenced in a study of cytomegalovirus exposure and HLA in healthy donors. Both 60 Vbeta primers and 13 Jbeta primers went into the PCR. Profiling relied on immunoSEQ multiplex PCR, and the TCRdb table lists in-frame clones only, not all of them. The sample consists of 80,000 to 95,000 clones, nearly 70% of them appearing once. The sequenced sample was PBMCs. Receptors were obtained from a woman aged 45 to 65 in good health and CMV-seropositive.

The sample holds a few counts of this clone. CDR3 loop: CASLGREAETQYF. In nucleotides, the CDR3 is TGTGCCAGCTTGGGGCGGGAGGCGGAGACCCAGTACTTC. The chain uses TRBV2 and TRBJ2-5; TRBD2 matches 8 bases. The CDR3 is 13 residues long. Trimming took 8 bases from V and 5 from J; bases not matched to a gene: 7. Germline V lookup: CDR1 SNHLY, CDR2 FYNNEI.

CDR3 protein: CASSLAPRTGTEAFF. The DNA of the CDR3 is TGTGCCAGCAGCTTAGCCCCACGGACGGGAACTGAAGCTTTCTTT. V usage is TRBV7-2 and J usage is TRBJ1-1, with no clear D. Germline V gives CDR1 SGHTA, CDR2 FQGNSA. V lost 0 bases and J lost 5, with 13 bases in between. This CDR3 is built from 15 residues.

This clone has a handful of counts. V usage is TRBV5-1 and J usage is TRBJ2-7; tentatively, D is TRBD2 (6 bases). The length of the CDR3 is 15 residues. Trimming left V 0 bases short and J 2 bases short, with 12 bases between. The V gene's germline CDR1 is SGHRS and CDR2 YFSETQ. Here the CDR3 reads CASSLEVGGTYEQYF. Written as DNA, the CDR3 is TGCGCCAGCAGCTTGGAAGTTGGGGGGACCTACGAGCAGTACTTC.

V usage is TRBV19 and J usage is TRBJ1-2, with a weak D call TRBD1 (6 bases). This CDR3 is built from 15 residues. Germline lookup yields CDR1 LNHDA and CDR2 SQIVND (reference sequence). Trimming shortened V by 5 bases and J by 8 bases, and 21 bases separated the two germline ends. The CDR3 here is CASSPGTSWGEGYTF. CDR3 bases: TGTGCCAGTAGTCCCGGGACATCCTGGGGAGAGGGCTACACCTTC.

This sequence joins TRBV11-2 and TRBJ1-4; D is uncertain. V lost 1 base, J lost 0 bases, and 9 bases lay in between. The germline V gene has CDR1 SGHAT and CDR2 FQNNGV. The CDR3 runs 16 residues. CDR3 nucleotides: TGTGCCAGCAGCTTAGTCGGAGGGCCAACTAATGAAAAACTGTTTTTT. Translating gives CASSLVGGPTNEKLFF.

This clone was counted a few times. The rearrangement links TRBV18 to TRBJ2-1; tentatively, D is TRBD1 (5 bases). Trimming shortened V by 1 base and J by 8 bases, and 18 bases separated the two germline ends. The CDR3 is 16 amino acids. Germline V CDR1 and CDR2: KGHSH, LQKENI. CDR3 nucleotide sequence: TGTGCCAGCTCACCACTCCTCGGACAATCGGTCGATGAGCAGTTCTTC. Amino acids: CASSPLLGQSVDEQFF.

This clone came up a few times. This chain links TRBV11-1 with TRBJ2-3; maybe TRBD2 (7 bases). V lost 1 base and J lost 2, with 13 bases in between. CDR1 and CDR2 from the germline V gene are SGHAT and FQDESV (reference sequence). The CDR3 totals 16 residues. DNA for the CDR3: TGTGCCAGCAGCTTAGAAGGGGGGGTCTACACAGATACGCAGTATTTT. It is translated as CASSLEGGVYTDTQYF.

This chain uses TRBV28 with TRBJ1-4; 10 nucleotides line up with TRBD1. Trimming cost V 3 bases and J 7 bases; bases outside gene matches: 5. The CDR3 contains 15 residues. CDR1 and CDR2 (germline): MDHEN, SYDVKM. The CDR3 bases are TGTGCCAGCAGTTTGGGACAGGGGAACGCTGAAAAACTGTTTTTT. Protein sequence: CASSLGQGNAEKLFF.

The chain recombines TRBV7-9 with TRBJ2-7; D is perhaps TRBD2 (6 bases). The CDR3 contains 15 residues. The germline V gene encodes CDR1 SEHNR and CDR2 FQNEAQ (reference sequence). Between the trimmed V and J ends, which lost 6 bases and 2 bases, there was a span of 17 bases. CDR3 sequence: CASRPADGGTYEQYF. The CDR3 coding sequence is TGTGCCAGCAGACCGGCGGACGGAGGGACCTACGAGCAGTACTTC.

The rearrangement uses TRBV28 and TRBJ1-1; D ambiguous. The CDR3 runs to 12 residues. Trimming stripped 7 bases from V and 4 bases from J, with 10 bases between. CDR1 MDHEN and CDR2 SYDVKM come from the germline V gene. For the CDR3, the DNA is TGTGCCAGCACCCCCCGGTTCACTGAAGCTTTCTTT. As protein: CASTPRFTEAFF.

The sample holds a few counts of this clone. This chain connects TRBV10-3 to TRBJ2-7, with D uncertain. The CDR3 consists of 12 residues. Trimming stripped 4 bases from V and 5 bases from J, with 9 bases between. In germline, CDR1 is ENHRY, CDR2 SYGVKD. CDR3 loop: CAISVGEDEQYF. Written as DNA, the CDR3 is TGTGCCATCAGTGTCGGAGAAGACGAGCAGTACTTC.